Listed below are T cell receptor beta chains from one sample, sequenced in a study of blood T cell repertoires in COVID-19. Repertoires were generated with immunoSEQ multiplex PCR, while TCRdb's copy carries only in-frame clones and drops some. Here the sample spans 20,000 to 30,000 clones, approximately 78% being singletons. Sequencing used peripheral blood. Receptors were obtained from a human donor in a cohort sampled during active COVID-19. Each CDR3 is given with its conserved first and last residue. A D gene is named only where the DNA matches it firmly. Rows give clone size only sometimes, using once, few, many, or a class for an expanded clone.

>TRBD1|TRBJ1-2|TRBV28|.
CASSATGVANYGYTF
TGTGCCAGCAGTGCCACAGGGGTGGCTAACTATGGCTACACCTTC
>TRBD1|TRBJ2-1|TRBV7-9|.
CASSFGQGVYNEQFF
TGTGCCAGCAGCTTTGGACAGGGGGTTTACAATGAGCAGTTCTTC
>.|TRBJ2-1|TRBV15|.
CATSRDNRASSYNEQFF
TGTGCCACCAGCAGAGACAACAGGGCGAGCTCCTACAATGAGCAGTTCTTC
>TRBD1|TRBJ1-1|TRBV5-1|.
CASSFSRQGANTEAFF
TGCGCCAGCAGCTTCTCCAGACAGGGGGCGAACACTGAAGCTTTCTTT
>.|TRBJ1-4|TRBV6-6|.
CASSSARGDEKLFF
TGTGCCAGCAGTTCTGCCAGGGGAGATGAAAAACTGTTTTTT
>.|TRBJ1-2|TRBV2|.
CASSELAGEGYGYTF
TGTGCCAGCAGTGAACTGGCAGGGGAGGGCTATGGCTACACCTTC
>.|TRBJ1-5|TRBV2|.
CASKESNQPQHF
TGTGCCAGCAAGGAGAGCAATCAGCCCCAGCATTTT
>.|TRBJ2-3|TRBV5-6|.
CASSPNGGRTDTQYF
TGTGCCAGCAGCCCTAACGGGGGTCGCACAGATACGCAGTATTTT
>.|TRBJ1-4|TRBV24-1|.
CATSDPISGGQKNEKLFF
TGTGCCACCAGTGATCCTATATCCGGTGGGCAGAAGAATGAAAAACTGTTTTTT
>.|TRBJ1-1|TRBV28|.
CASSTRVGEAFF
TGTGCCAGCAGCACACGGGTTGGTGAAGCTTTCTTT
>.|TRBJ2-7|TRBV5-5|.
CASSPLPREKNEQYF
TGTGCCAGCAGCCCCCTCCCCAGGGAAAAGAACGAGCAGTACTTC
>.|TRBJ2-1|TRBV28|.
CASSTGSYNEQFF
TGTGCCAGCAGTACAGGCTCCTACAATGAGCAGTTCTTC
>.|TRBJ2-3|TRBV7-8|.
CASSPSPQSRTQYF
TGTGCCAGCAGCCCCAGTCCCCAGTCCCGTACGCAGTATTTT
>TRBD2|TRBJ2-1|TRBV4-2|.
CASSPGRGGSNEQFF
TGTGCCAGCAGCCCTGGGCGGGGGGGGAGCAATGAGCAGTTCTTC
>TRBD2|TRBJ2-1|TRBV15|.
CATSRESQLAGGSNEQFF
TGTGCCACCAGCAGAGAAAGCCAACTAGCGGGAGGGAGCAATGAGCAGTTCTTC
>.|TRBJ2-3|TRBV4-3|few
CASSQDGGSGADTQYF
TGCGCCAGCAGCCAAGATGGGGGGAGTGGGGCAGATACGCAGTATTTT
>TRBD1|TRBJ1-1|TRBV11-2|.
CASSLGQVMNTEAFF
TGTGCCAGCAGCTTGGGACAGGTCATGAACACTGAAGCTTTCTTT
>.|TRBJ1-2|TRBV5-6|.
CASSPKQIFYGYTF
TGTGCCAGCAGCCCAAAGCAAATCTTCTATGGCTACACCTTC
>TRBD2|TRBJ2-3|TRBV11-1|.
CASSLGEGGVTDTQYF
TGTGCCAGCAGCTTAGGGGAGGGAGGTGTCACAGATACGCAGTATTTT
>.|TRBJ2-2|TRBV19|.
CASSIGTAPAGELFF
TGTGCCAGTAGTATAGGGACAGCTCCGGCCGGGGAGCTGTTTTTT
>.|TRBJ1-4|TRBV7-9|medium-sized
CASSPRDTAEKLFF
TGTGCCAGCAGCCCAAGGGACACCGCGGAAAAACTGTTTTTT
>TRBD1|TRBJ2-3|TRBV7-9|.
CASSPGQADTQYF
TGTGCCAGCAGCCCGGGACAGGCAGATACGCAGTATTTT
>TRBD2|TRBJ2-7|TRBV5-1|.
CASSLARSGTSGGARYEQYF
TGCGCCAGCAGTCTCGCCCGCTCCGGGACTAGCGGGGGGGCCCGGTACGAGCAGTACTTC
>TRBD1|TRBJ2-1|TRBV11-3|.
CASSLSGQGLYEQFF
TGTGCCAGCAGCTTATCTGGACAGGGCTTATATGAGCAGTTCTTC
>.|TRBJ1-6|TRBV28|.
CASLPLGSSYNSPLHF
TGTGCCAGCTTACCCCTCGGGAGCTCCTATAATTCACCCCTCCACTTT
>TRBD1|TRBJ1-2|TRBV18|.
CASSASGTGRYNYGYTF
TGTGCCAGCTCAGCTTCCGGGACAGGAAGATATAACTATGGCTACACCTTC
>TRBD1|TRBJ2-3|TRBV4-1|.
CASNLGRDRGREDTQYF
TGCGCCAGCAACCTCGGAAGGGACAGGGGGCGGGAAGATACGCAGTATTTT
>TRBD1|TRBJ1-2|TRBV7-9|.
CASSFNRGDYGYTF
TGTGCCAGCAGCTTCAACAGGGGGGACTATGGCTACACCTTC
>.|TRBJ2-2|TRBV7-2|few
CASSLDPAGLNTGELFF
TGTGCCAGCAGCTTAGATCCAGCCGGGTTGAACACCGGGGAGCTGTTTTTT
>.|TRBJ2-2|TRBV19|.
CASSIGRARTGELFF
TGTGCCAGTAGTATCGGCAGGGCTCGCACCGGGGAGCTGTTTTTT
>TRBD1|TRBJ2-1|TRBV24-1|once
CATSPSTGGHQFF
TGTGCCACCAGTCCCTCGACAGGGGGCCATCAGTTCTTC
>.|TRBJ1-2|TRBV19|few
CASLSANYGYTF
TGTGCCAGTCTCTCCGCTAACTATGGCTACACCTTC
>TRBD1|TRBJ2-1|TRBV15|.
CATSGGQGDNEQFF
TGTGCCACCAGCGGAGGACAGGGGGACAATGAGCAGTTCTTC
>.|TRBJ2-3|TRBV21-1|.
CASSPLGRGGRRTDTQYF
TGTGCCAGCAGCCCCCTGGGGCGGGGGGGCCGACGGACAGATACGCAGTATTTT
>.|TRBJ1-3|TRBV6-5|.
CASKSSGNTIYF
TGTGCCAGCAAGAGCTCTGGAAACACCATATATTTT
>TRBD2|TRBJ2-5|TRBV5-6|once
CASSLAWAGEQETQYF
TGTGCCAGCAGCTTAGCGTGGGCGGGAGAACAAGAGACCCAGTACTTC
>.|TRBJ2-5|TRBV4-1|few
CASSQGDTVRAQYF
TGCGCCAGCAGCCAAGGCGACACGGTCAGGGCCCAGTACTTC
>TRBD2|TRBJ2-3|TRBV5-8|.
CASSSLLAGGRDTQYF
TGTGCCAGCAGCTCGCTCCTAGCGGGGGGACGCGATACGCAGTATTTT
>TRBD1|TRBJ1-2|TRBV4-3|.
CASSQDGETGSGYTF
TGCGCCAGCAGCCAAGATGGGGAGACAGGGAGCGGCTACACCTTC
>.|TRBJ2-3|TRBV4-2|few
CASSQEFQGTQYF
TGTGCCAGCAGCCAAGAGTTTCAGGGTACGCAGTATTTT
>.|TRBJ2-3|TRBV29-1|.
CSVGWGGFTDTQYF
TGCAGCGTTGGTTGGGGGGGCTTCACAGATACGCAGTATTTT
>.|TRBJ2-3|TRBV11-3|.
CASSPMGSSRTDTQYF
TGTGCCAGCAGCCCTATGGGGAGCAGCCGCACAGATACGCAGTATTTT
>TRBD1|TRBJ2-7|TRBV9|once
CASSAEGTGTYEQYF
TGTGCCAGCAGCGCGGAGGGGACAGGGACTTACGAGCAGTACTTC
>.|TRBJ1-5|TRBV6-1|.
CASSDIFRRNQPQHF
TGTGCCAGCAGTGATATCTTTAGGCGGAATCAGCCCCAGCATTTT
>TRBD1|TRBJ1-1|TRBV19|.
CASSIEGAGTEAFF
TGTGCCAGTAGTATTGAGGGGGCGGGGACTGAAGCTTTCTTT
>TRBD1|TRBJ1-1|TRBV10-3|.
CAISAQGGSEAFF
TGTGCCATCAGTGCACAGGGGGGGTCTGAAGCTTTCTTT